Sequencing of this T cell receptor beta chain was carried out in a study of blood T cell repertoires in COVID-19. About the research overall: Sites in the United States, Italy and Spain provided acute and convalescent COVID-19 samples.

Turning to this clone: The junction differs from germline at one of its ends, possibly a read error.

Sequenced by immunoSEQ multiplex PCR; TCRdb stores in-frame clones only, minus some. There are some 130,000 clones in the sample; approximately 87% occur only once, and 2.5% lies in the top ten. The CDR3 spans 14 residues. Per germline, CDR1 GTSNPN and CDR2 SVGIG (reference sequence). The chain employs TRBV30 and TRBJ1-2; 10 positions match TRBD1. The sample was peripheral blood. The source is a man aged 50-59 years with active COVID-19. CDR3: CAWSVRGGTGAYFF. The CDR3 DNA reads as TGTGCCTGGAGTGTACGAGGAGGGACAGGGGCCTACTTCTTC.